Following are 2 T cell receptor beta chains from one sample sequenced in a study of identical twins. A single record per CDR3 protein comes from TCRdb applying MiXCR to the 5' RACE reads. The data show some 1,600,000 distinct CDR3 sequences, about 31% seen once. The sequencing sample was made of cord blood. The source of these receptors is a newborn girl in good health.

The J gene is TRBJ2-1, the V gene TRBV4-1, with 14 positions matching TRBD2. The junction had 4 bases not matched to a gene; V was cut back by 2 bases and J by 7 bases. This CDR3 comprises 16 residues. Germline loops: CDR1 MGHRA, CDR2 YSYEKL. The CDR3 bases are TGCGCCAGCAGCCAACCAGGGACTAGCGGGGGAAATGAGCAGTTCTTC. It translates to CASSQPGTSGGNEQFF.

The chain has TRBV20-1 and TRBJ2-5; TRBD2 matches at 9 bases. The V and J ends lost 3 bases and 11 bases, in that order; junction bases with no gene match: 10. The CDR3 covers 13 residues. Per germline, CDR1 DFQATT and CDR2 SNEGSKA (reference sequence). The CDR3 spells CSASRLAEGEQYF. The CDR3 DNA reads as TGCAGTGCTAGCCGACTAGCGGAGGGAGAGCAGTACTTC.